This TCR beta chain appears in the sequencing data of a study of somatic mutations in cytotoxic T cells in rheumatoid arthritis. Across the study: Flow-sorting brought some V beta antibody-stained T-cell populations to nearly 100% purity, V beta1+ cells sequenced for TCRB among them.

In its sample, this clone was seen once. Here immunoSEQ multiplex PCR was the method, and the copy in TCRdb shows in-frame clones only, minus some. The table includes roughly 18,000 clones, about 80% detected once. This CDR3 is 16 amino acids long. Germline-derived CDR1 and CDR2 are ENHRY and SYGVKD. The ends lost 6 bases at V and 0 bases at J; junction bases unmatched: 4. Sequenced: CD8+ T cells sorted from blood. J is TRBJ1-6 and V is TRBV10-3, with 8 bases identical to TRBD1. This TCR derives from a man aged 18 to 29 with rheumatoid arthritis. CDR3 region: CAIRRQGSSYNSPLHF. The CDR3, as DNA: TGTGCCATCAGGAGACAGGGGAGCTCCTATAATTCACCCCTCCACTTT.